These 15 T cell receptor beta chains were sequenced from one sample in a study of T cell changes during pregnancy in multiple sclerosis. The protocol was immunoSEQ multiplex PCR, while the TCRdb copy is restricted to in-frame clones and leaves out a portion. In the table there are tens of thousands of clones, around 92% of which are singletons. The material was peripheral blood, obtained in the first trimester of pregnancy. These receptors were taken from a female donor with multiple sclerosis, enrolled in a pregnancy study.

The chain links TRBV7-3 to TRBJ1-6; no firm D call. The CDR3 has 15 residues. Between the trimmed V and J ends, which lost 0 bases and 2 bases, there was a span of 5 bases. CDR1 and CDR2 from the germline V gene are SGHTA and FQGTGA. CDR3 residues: CASSLTGTYNSPLHF. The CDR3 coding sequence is TGTGCCAGCAGCTTAACCGGGACCTATAATTCACCCCTCCACTTT.

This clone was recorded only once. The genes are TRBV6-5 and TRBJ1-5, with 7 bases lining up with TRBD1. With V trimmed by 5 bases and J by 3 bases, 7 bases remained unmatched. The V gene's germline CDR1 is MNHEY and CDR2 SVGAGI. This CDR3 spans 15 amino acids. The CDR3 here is CASSVDRNHNQPQHF. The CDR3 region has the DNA TGTGCCAGCAGTGTGGACAGGAATCACAATCAGCCCCAGCATTTT.

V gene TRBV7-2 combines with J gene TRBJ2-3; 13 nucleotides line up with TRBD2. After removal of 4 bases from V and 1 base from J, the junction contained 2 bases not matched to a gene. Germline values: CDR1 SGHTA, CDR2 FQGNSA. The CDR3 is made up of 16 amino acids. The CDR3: CASSSGLAGGTDTQYF. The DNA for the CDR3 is TGTGCCAGCAGCTCCGGACTAGCGGGGGGCACAGATACGCAGTATTTT.

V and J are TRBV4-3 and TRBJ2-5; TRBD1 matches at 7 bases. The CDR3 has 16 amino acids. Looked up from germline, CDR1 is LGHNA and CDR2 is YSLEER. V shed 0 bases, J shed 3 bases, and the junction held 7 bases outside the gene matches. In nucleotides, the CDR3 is TGCGCCAGCAGCCAAGATCCGAGGGGGCGCGAAGAGACCCAGTACTTC. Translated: CASSQDPRGREETQYF.

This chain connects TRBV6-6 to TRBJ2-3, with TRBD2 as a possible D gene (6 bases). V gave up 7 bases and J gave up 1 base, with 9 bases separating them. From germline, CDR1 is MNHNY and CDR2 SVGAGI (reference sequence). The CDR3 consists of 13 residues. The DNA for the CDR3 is TGTGCCAGCACCCAGCGGGGCACAGATACGCAGTATTTT. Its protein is CASTQRGTDTQYF.

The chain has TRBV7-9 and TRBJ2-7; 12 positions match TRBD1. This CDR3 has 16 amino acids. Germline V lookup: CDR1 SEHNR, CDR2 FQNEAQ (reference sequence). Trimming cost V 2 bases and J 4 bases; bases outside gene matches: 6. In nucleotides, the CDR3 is TGTGCCAGCAGCTTACTGCGGGACAGGGGGCGATACGAGCAGTACTTC. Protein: CASSLLRDRGRYEQYF.

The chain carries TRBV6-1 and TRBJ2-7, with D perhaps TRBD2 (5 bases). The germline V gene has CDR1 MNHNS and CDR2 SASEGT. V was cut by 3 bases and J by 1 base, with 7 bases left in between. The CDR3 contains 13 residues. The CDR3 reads CASSEWTSYEQYF. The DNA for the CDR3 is TGTGCCAGCAGTGAGTGGACTTCCTACGAGCAGTACTTC.

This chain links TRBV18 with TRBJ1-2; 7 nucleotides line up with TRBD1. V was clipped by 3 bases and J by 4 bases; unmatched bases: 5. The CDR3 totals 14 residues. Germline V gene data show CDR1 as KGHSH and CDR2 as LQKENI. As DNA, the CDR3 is TGTGCCAGCTCACCGGGGACAGACCCCTATGGCTACACCTTC. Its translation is CASSPGTDPYGYTF.

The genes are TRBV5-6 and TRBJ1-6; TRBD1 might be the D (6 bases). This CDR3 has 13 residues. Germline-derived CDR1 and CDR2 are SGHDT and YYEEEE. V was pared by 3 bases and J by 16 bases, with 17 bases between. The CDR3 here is CASSSGTKGSLHF. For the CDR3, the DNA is TGTGCCAGCAGCTCCGGGACAAAAGGATCTCTCCACTTT.

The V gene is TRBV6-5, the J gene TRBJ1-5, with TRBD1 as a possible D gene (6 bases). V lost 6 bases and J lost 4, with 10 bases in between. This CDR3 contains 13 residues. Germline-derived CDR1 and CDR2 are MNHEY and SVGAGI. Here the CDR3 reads CASRRQENQPQHF. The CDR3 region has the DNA TGTGCCAGCAGGCGACAGGAGAATCAGCCCCAGCATTTT.

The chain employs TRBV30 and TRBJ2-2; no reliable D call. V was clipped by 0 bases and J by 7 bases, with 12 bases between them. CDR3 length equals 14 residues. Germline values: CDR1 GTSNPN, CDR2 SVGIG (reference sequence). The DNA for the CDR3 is TGTGCCTGGAGTGTACGAGCCTCTGACGGGGAGCTGTTTTTT. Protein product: CAWSVRASDGELFF.

The CDR3: CASSFGQGGGYTF. CDR3 DNA sequence: TGTGCCAGCAGCTTCGGACAGGGTGGTGGCTACACCTTC. The V and J genes are TRBV7-9 and TRBJ1-2, with 8 bases fitting TRBD1. J gave up 7 bases and V 3 bases, and 4 bases lay outside the gene matches. From germline, CDR1 is SEHNR and CDR2 FQNEAQ (reference sequence). The CDR3 is 13 residues long.

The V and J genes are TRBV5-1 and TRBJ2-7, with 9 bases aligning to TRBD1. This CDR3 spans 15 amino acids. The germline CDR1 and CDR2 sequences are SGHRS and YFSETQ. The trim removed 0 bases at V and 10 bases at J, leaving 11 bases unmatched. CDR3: CASSLGGQGALLQYF. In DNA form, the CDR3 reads TGCGCCAGCAGCTTGGGGGGACAGGGTGCTCTACTACAGTACTTC.

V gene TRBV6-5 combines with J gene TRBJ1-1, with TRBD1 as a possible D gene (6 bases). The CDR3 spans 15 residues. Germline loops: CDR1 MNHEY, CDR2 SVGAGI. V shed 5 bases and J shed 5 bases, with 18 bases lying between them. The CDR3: CASSGDRSRGTEAFF. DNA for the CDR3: TGTGCCAGCAGTGGCGACAGGTCTAGGGGTACTGAAGCTTTCTTT.

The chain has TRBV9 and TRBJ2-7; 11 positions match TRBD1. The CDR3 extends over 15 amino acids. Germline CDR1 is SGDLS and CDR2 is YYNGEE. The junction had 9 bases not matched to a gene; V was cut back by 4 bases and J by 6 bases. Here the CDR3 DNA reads TGTGCCAGCAGCCCAAGGGACAGGGGGGTTTCCGAGCAGTACTTC. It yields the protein CASSPRDRGVSEQYF.